The clone carrying this T cell receptor beta chain was detected only a few times. Its antigen is unknown. The V end was cut by 5 bases, the J end by 0 bases, with 10 bases between. Germline V gene sequence: CDR1 SGHVS, CDR2 FNYEAQ. CDR3 length: 14 amino acids. All of the isolated RNA was reverse transcribed, so expressed TCRB transcripts were sequenced. Some clones are missing from TCRdb's copy, which holds only in-frame ones; the method was immunoSEQ multiplex PCR. Among about 150,000 clones listed, approximately 7.8% were seen once. The data derive from a study of beta chain features in type 1 diabetes. Study-wide context: In age, gender and cell yields, patients were similar to healthy donors.

Study results and caveats: A moderate, significant TCRB CDR3 shortening appeared in type 1 diabetes across four CD4+ subsets. The study left unresolved whether HLA type influences TCRB rearrangement.

V gene TRBV7-6 combines with J gene TRBJ1-1, with D unclear. This sequence was found in a middle-aged woman with type 1 diabetes. The material sequenced was central memory CD4+ T cells from blood. The CDR3 protein is CASSPRSLNTEAFF. DNA of the CDR3: TGTGCCAGCAGCCCTCGTTCGTTGAACACTGAAGCTTTCTTT. Full variable domain (remainder filled in from reference TRBV7-6 and TRBJ1-1): GAGVSQSPRYKVTKRGQDVALRCDPISGHVSLYWYRQALGQGPEFLTYFNYEAQQDKSGLPNDRFSAERPEGSISTLTIQRTEQRDSAMYRCASSPRSLNTEAFFGQGTRLTVV.